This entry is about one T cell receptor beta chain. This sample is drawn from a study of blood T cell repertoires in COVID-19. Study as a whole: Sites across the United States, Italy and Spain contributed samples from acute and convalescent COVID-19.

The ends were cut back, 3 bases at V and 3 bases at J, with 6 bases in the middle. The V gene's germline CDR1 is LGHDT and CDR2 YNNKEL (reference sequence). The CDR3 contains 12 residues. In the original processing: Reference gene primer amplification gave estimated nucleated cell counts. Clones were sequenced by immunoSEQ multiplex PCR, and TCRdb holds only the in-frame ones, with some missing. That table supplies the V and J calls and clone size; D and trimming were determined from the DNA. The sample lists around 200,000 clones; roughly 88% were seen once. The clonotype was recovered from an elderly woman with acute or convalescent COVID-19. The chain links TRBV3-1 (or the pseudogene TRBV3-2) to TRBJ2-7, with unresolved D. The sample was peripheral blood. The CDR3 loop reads CASSHSGYEQYF. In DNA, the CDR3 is TGTGCCAGCAGCCATTCAGGCTACGAGCAGTACTTC.